This TCR beta chain was found in a study of blood T cell repertoires in COVID-19. The CDR3 contains 12 residues. Between the trimmed V and J ends, which lost 4 bases and 5 bases, there was a span of 9 bases. Germline-derived CDR1 and CDR2 are SGHNT and YENEEA. Method: immunoSEQ multiplex PCR; TCRdb's copy keeps in-frame clones and lacks some. The top ten hold approximately 13% of the sample, which has about 200,000 clones, around 80% seen once. The chain combines TRBV11-3 with TRBJ2-7; perhaps TRBD1 as D (5 bases). This TCR was sampled from a human donor in a cohort sampled during active COVID-19. The specimen was peripheral blood. CDR3 sequence: CASSSDSDEQYF. The CDR3 coding sequence is TGTGCCAGCAGCTCAGACAGCGACGAGCAGTACTTC.